The 29 T cell receptor beta chains below all came from one sample that was sequenced in a study of T cells in Graves' hyperthyroidism and ophthalmopathy. RNA transcripts were the template for amplifying TCR beta CDR3 regions. The HTBI set primed first-round TCR CDR3 RT-PCR. TCRdb re-called the multiplex PCR reads with MiXCR, one entry per CDR3 protein. This table has around 600,000 distinct CDR3 sequences, 15% to 19% appearing once. The specimen sequenced was blood. The receptor source for this set is a woman aged 25 to 39 with Graves' hyperthyroidism.

Of note for this clonotype: A read error is possible here, since a much larger clone lies one base away. The genes are TRBV20-1 and TRBJ2-2, with D possibly being TRBD1 or TRBD2 (6 bases each). This CDR3 spans 14 amino acids. CDR1 DFQATT and CDR2 SNEGSKA come from the germline V gene (reference sequence). Trimming took 1 base from V and 7 from J, leaving 13 bases between them. For the CDR3, the DNA is TGCAGTGCTAGAGTGGGGGGCGGTCTCGGGGAGCTGTTTTTT. It translates to CSARVGGGLGELFF.

As regards this clonotype: Just one base apart from a much larger clone, this may be a read error. The rearrangement uses TRBV3-1 and TRBJ1-1; unclear D gene. The CDR3 runs to 13 residues. Germline assignment: CDR1 LGHDT and CDR2 YNNKEL (reference sequence). The CDR3 reads CASGQDPQLDAFF. Written as DNA, the CDR3 is TGTGCCAGCGGCCAAGATCCCCAATTGGATGCTTTCTTT.

This clonotype was seen at least ten times. The V call is TRBV6-1, the J call TRBJ1-2; 12 positions agree with TRBD1. The CDR3 totals 15 residues. Germline CDR1 is MNHNS and CDR2 is SASEGT. J lost 8 bases, V lost 5 bases, and 9 bases had no gene match. CDR3 sequence: CASSRSGTGGGGYTF. Written as DNA, the CDR3 is TGTGCCAGCAGTCGATCCGGGACAGGGGGCGGAGGCTACACCTTC.

This chain connects TRBV5-8 to TRBJ1-4, with unresolved D. Deletions cut 4 bases from V and 5 bases from J, with 24 bases between. This CDR3 is 18 amino acids long. CDR1 is SGHTS and CDR2 is YDEGEE in the germline V gene. As DNA, the CDR3 is TGTGCCAGCAGCCAAGGGTTTATCGGGCTCGACGGCAATGAAAAACTGTTTTTT. This encodes CASSQGFIGLDGNEKLFF.

The rearrangement uses TRBV29-1 and TRBJ2-2; 10 bases are a match to TRBD2. The CDR3 loop spans 17 amino acids. Trimming at V came to 5 bases and at J to 5 bases, leaving 14 bases not matched to a gene. Germline-derived CDR1 and CDR2 are SQVTM and ANQGSEA. The CDR3 nucleotides are TGCAGCGTTCACCTCGCCCTAGCGGGAGTCCGGACCGGGGAGCTGTTTTTT. Amino acid sequence: CSVHLALAGVRTGELFF.

There are a few counts of this clonotype. For the CDR3, the DNA is TGTGCCAGCAGCCCCCTGGACTGGCGCTCTGGGGCCAACGTCCTGACTTTC. Protein sequence: CASSPLDWRSGANVLTF. The chain couples TRBV7-3 to TRBJ2-6; a weak D match, TRBD2 (5 bases). The V gene's germline CDR1 is SGHTA and CDR2 FQGTGA. The V and J ends lost 5 bases and 0 bases respectively, with 14 bases between them. The CDR3 length is 17 residues.

At least ten counts were recorded for this clonotype. The rearrangement links TRBV20-1 to TRBJ2-1; 13 bases fit TRBD2. The germline V gene has CDR1 DFQATT and CDR2 SNEGSKA (reference sequence). The trim removed 0 bases at V and 5 bases at J, leaving 4 bases unmatched. This CDR3 contains 16 residues. CDR3 sequence: CSARDSGLAGNNEQFF. The CDR3 DNA is TGCAGTGCTAGAGATTCGGGACTAGCGGGGAACAATGAGCAGTTCTTC.

The V call is TRBV29-1, the J call TRBJ2-2, with unresolved D. V was pared by 5 bases and J by 0 bases, with 10 bases between. The CDR3 spans 14 residues. Germline CDR1 SQVTM, CDR2 ANQGSEA. In DNA, the CDR3 is TGCAGCGTTCTGGGTCCCACGAACACCGGGGAGCTGTTTTTT. This encodes CSVLGPTNTGELFF.

This clonotype appeared many times. J is TRBJ2-7 and V is TRBV27; 11 bases map to TRBD1. The CDR3 runs to 16 residues. Germline trimming cut 2 bases from V and 7 bases from J; bases unmatched to any gene: 10. CDR1 is MNHEY, CDR2 SMNVEV, per germline (reference sequence). DNA for the CDR3: TGTGCCAGCAGTTTAACTGGACAGGGGGCGCGGGATGAGCAGTACTTC. It is translated as CASSLTGQGARDEQYF.

This clonotype was seen many times. The chain uses TRBV11-2 and TRBJ1-1, with 9 nucleotides matching TRBD1. There are 14 residues in the CDR3. With 5 bases clipped from V and 1 base from J, the junction kept 2 bases outside the gene matches. From germline, CDR1 is SGHAT and CDR2 FQNNGV. The CDR3 reads CASSETGGNTEAFF. DNA of the CDR3: TGTGCCAGCAGCGAGACAGGGGGGAACACTGAAGCTTTCTTT.

Concerning this clonotype: A much more abundant neighbour one base away suggests this may be a read error. This chain joins TRBV5-1 and TRBJ2-3, with TRBD1 identical over 7 bases. CDR3 length equals 14 residues. Trimming removed 5 bases from V and 2 bases from J; junction bases left unmatched: 5. Germline-derived CDR1 and CDR2 are SGHRS and YFSETQ. CDR3 nucleotide sequence: TGCGCCAGCAGGCGTGGACAGGACACAGATACGCAGTATTTT. Protein product: CASRRGQDTDTQYF. Full variable domain (outside the CDR3, taken from reference TRBV5-1 and TRBJ2-3): KAGVTQTPRYLIKTRGQQVTLSCSPISGHRSVSWYQQTPGQGLQFLFEYFSETQRNKGNFPGRFSGRQFSNSRSEMNVSTLELGDSALYLCASRRGQDTDTQYFGPGTRLTVL.

This clonotype showed up many times. This sequence joins TRBV29-1 and TRBJ1-1, with D unclear. V was cut by 6 bases and J by 0 bases, with 8 bases left in between. The CDR3 is made up of 12 amino acids. Germline V CDR1 and CDR2: SQVTM, ANQGSEA. Here the CDR3 DNA reads TGCAGCGTCGGGTCGATGAACACTGAAGCTTTCTTT. Its translation is CSVGSMNTEAFF.

In this sample, this clonotype turned up a few times. The chain has TRBV7-2 and TRBJ2-1; TRBD2 is a possible D gene (5 bases). V was clipped by 9 bases and J by 7 bases, with 19 bases between them. There are 14 residues in the CDR3. Per germline, CDR1 SGHTA and CDR2 FQGNSA. The CDR3 loop is CASSSDGDWNEQFF. The CDR3 coding sequence is TGTGCCAGTAGTTCCGACGGGGATTGGAATGAGCAGTTCTTC. Variable domain in full (rest from reference TRBV7-2 and TRBJ2-1): GAGVSQSPSNKVTEKGKDVELRCDPISGHTALYWYRQSLGQGLEFLIYFQGNSAPDKSGLPSDRFSAERTGGSVSTLTIQRTQQEDSAVYLCASSSDGDWNEQFFGPGTRLTVL.

This clonotype was counted many times. This chain links TRBV20-1 with TRBJ2-1; 10 bases are a match to TRBD2. After removal of 0 bases from V and 2 bases from J, the junction contained 10 bases not matched to a gene. The CDR3 has 18 residues. Germline lookup yields CDR1 DFQATT and CDR2 SNEGSKA (reference sequence). CDR3 region: CSARDWSASGRAYNEQFF. CDR3 sequence (DNA): TGCAGTGCTAGAGATTGGTCGGCGAGCGGGAGGGCCTACAATGAGCAGTTCTTC.

This clonotype appeared many times. The rearrangement links TRBV20-1 to TRBJ2-7; D remains unclear. Per germline, CDR1 DFQATT and CDR2 SNEGSKA (reference sequence). This CDR3 is 15 amino acids long. V lost 3 bases and J 0 bases, leaving 15 bases between the germline ends. CDR3 DNA: TGCAGTGCTAGGATGTGGCGGCTAAGCTCCTACGAGCAGTACTTC. Protein sequence: CSARMWRLSSYEQYF.

At least ten counts were recorded for this clonotype. This rearrangement joins TRBV5-5 to TRBJ1-4, with a possible D match to TRBD1 (6 bases). Germline CDR1 SGHKS, CDR2 YYEKEE (reference sequence). The CDR3 sequence is 14 residues long. Trimming stripped 4 bases from V and 8 bases from J, with 15 bases between. The CDR3 sequence: CASSPPHREEKLFF. The DNA for the CDR3 is TGTGCCAGCAGCCCTCCACACAGGGAGGAAAAACTGTTTTTT. The full variable domain, with the rest looked up from reference TRBV5-5 and TRBJ1-4, is DAGVTQSPTHLIKTRGQQVTLRCSPISGHKSVSWYQQVLGQGPQFIFQYYEKEERGRGNFPDRFSARQFPNYSSELNVNALLLGDSALYLCASSPPHREEKLFFGSGTQLSVL.

This clonotype was seen at least ten times. Written as DNA, the CDR3 is TGTGCCAGCAGCTTTAGGACACTGAACACTGAAGCTTTCTTT. Its translation: CASSFRTLNTEAFF. This sequence joins TRBV11-1 and TRBJ1-1; TRBD1 might be the D (5 bases). V dropped 3 bases and J dropped 0 bases, with 8 bases sitting between them. The CDR3 spans 14 residues. CDR1 is SGHAT and CDR2 is FQDESV in the germline V gene (reference sequence).

The chain employs TRBV20-1 and TRBJ2-7; D call uncertain. Germline CDR1 DFQATT, CDR2 SNEGSKA (reference sequence). There are 14 residues in the CDR3. V was pared by 5 bases and J by 7 bases, with 21 bases between. The CDR3 loop is CSASFGGQLGEQYF. The CDR3 nucleotides are TGCAGTGCTTCGTTTGGCGGTCAATTGGGGGAGCAGTACTTC.

This clonotype was seen ten or more times. This chain connects TRBV20-1 to TRBJ2-7; 9 positions agree with TRBD1. The CDR3 is 13 residues long. Germline CDR1 DFQATT, CDR2 SNEGSKA (reference sequence). Germline trimming cut 6 bases from V and 1 base from J; bases unmatched to any gene: 4. The CDR3, as DNA: TGCAGTGCCACGGGGACAGGGTCCTACGAGCAGTACTTC. It yields the protein CSATGTGSYEQYF.

This clonotype was seen ten or more times. The chain joins TRBV13 to TRBJ2-3; TRBD2 matches at 10 bases. Looked up from germline, CDR1 is PRHDT and CDR2 is FYEKMQ (reference sequence). The CDR3 runs to 17 residues. V trimming: 3 bases; J trimming: 6 bases; junction bases outside the gene matches: 12. CDR3 nucleotide sequence: TGTGCCAGCAGCTTTACTAGGACTAGCGGTCCTTCGGATACGCAGTATTTT. Translation gives CASSFTRTSGPSDTQYF.

This clonotype was recorded at least ten times. CDR3 loop: CASSNRQGTSYEQYF. The DNA of the CDR3 is TGTGCCAGCAGCAACCGACAGGGCACCTCCTACGAGCAGTACTTC. The chain combines TRBV3-1 with TRBJ2-7, with 7 bases that match TRBD1. Trimming at V came to 5 bases and at J to 0 bases, leaving 7 bases not matched to a gene. The CDR3 covers 15 residues. Per the germline V gene, CDR1 is LGHDT and CDR2 is YNNKEL (reference sequence).

V usage is TRBV11-2 and J usage is TRBJ2-7; 7 nucleotides agree with TRBD2. In germline, CDR1 is SGHAT, CDR2 FQNNGV. The V gene end was trimmed by 5 bases and the J gene end by 5 bases; junction bases not matched to a gene: 12. This CDR3 is built from 15 residues. CDR3 sequence: CASSHSGTTSNEQYF. In DNA, the CDR3 is TGTGCCAGCAGCCACTCCGGGACTACGAGCAACGAGCAGTACTTC.

This clonotype was observed a few times. The rearrangement uses TRBV10-3 and TRBJ2-3, with 7 positions matching TRBD2. Germline CDR1 is ENHRY and CDR2 is SYGVKD. Germline trimming cut 2 bases from V and 1 base from J; bases unmatched to any gene: 6. The CDR3 is 16 residues long. The CDR3 here is CAISEAGALGTDTQYF. CDR3 in DNA: TGTGCCATCAGTGAGGCGGGAGCTCTCGGCACAGATACGCAGTATTTT.

Ten or more counts support this clonotype. This sequence joins TRBV20-1 and TRBJ2-3; 9 bases are shared with TRBD2. The CDR3 covers 16 residues. Germline assignment: CDR1 DFQATT and CDR2 SNEGSKA (reference sequence). J was trimmed by 2 bases and V by 6 bases; bases with no gene match: 12. CDR3 residues: CSAGGSREGPTDTQYF. CDR3 nucleotide sequence: TGCAGTGCCGGGGGGTCGCGGGAGGGCCCCACAGATACGCAGTATTTT.

This clonotype showed up many times. This chain uses TRBV5-6 with TRBJ1-1, with D possibly TRBD1 on 5 matching bases. CDR1 and CDR2 (germline): SGHDT, YYEEEE. With 2 bases removed from V and 5 bases from J, the gap between germline ends came to 16 bases. This CDR3 comprises 15 residues. CDR3 bases: TGTGCCAGCAGCTTACTAGCCAGGGAACGTACTGAAGCTTTCTTT. Translated, it gives CASSLLARERTEAFF.

The sample holds many counts of this clonotype. This chain uses TRBV7-9 with TRBJ2-7; 16 nucleotides agree with TRBD2. The CDR3 contains 18 residues. Germline V gives CDR1 SEHNR, CDR2 FQNEAQ (reference sequence). V lost 4 bases and J lost 3; bases outside the gene matches: 9. DNA for the CDR3: TGTGCCAGCAGCTCCGGGACTAGCGGGAGGGCCGGGGTCTACGAGCAGTACTTC. Translating gives CASSSGTSGRAGVYEQYF.

This clonotype was found many times. This chain connects TRBV3-1 to TRBJ2-1; TRBD2 is a possible D gene (6 bases). The CDR3 extends over 15 amino acids. Germline CDR1 is LGHDT and CDR2 is YNNKEL (reference sequence). Between the trimmed V and J ends, which lost 1 base and 1 base, there was a span of 8 bases. CDR3 DNA sequence: TGTGCCAGCAGCCAAGTGCGGGGTTCCTACAATGAGCAGTTCTTC. Translated: CASSQVRGSYNEQFF.

This chain joins TRBV9 and TRBJ2-5; 8 nucleotides align to TRBD1. Trimming cost V 3 bases and J 1 base; bases outside gene matches: 5. Germline CDR1 is SGDLS and CDR2 is YYNGEE. The CDR3 is made up of 15 amino acids. In DNA form, the CDR3 reads TGTGCCAGCAGCGCCCGCGACAGGGGCCAAGAGACCCAGTACTTC. This translates into CASSARDRGQETQYF.

This clonotype was found many times. This chain joins TRBV5-4 and TRBJ2-3; 11 bases line up with TRBD2. This CDR3 is built from 19 residues. Germline V gene lookup returns CDR1 SGHNT and CDR2 YYREEE (reference sequence). V was clipped by 5 bases and J by 6 bases; unmatched bases: 20. The CDR3 DNA sequence: TGTGCCAGCAGACAATCCTTTAGCGGGAGGGTCCTCCAAATGGATACGCAGTATTTT. Protein: CASRQSFSGRVLQMDTQYF.